This TCR beta chain was sequenced during a study of glioma-infiltrating T cells. Study results and limitations: Gliomas, especially low-grade, showed above-expected tissue-blood divergence; non-neoplastic patients showed below. Tissue and blood shared very few CDR3 sequences.

Germline CDR1 MDHEN, CDR2 SYDVKM. Deletions cut 6 bases from V and 10 bases from J, with 15 bases between. The CDR3 has 12 residues. Using RNA template, CDR3s of TCR alpha and beta were amplified with iRepertoire arm-PCR. Tissue mRNA or PBMC total RNA, about 85-400 ng, went into one-step reverse transcription and amplification. TCRdb used MiXCR to reprocess the multiplex PCR reads, holding one entry per CDR3 protein. The sample lists 160,000 or so distinct CDR3 sequences; around 40% were seen once. This clonotype was seen ten or more times. Its cognate antigen is unknown. What was sequenced was glioma tissue, nonneoplastic brain tissue, or PBMCs (not recorded which). The receptor's source is a human donor with low-grade glioma or glioblastoma, undergoing nonglioma brain surgery, or in good health (not recorded which). This chain connects TRBV28 to TRBJ1-1; D gene uncertain. The CDR3 is CASRAEGFGAFF. In DNA, the CDR3 is TGTGCCAGCAGGGCGGAAGGTTTCGGAGCTTTCTTT.